The 3 T cell receptor beta chains below were found in one sample sequenced in a study of PD-1 blockade in mismatch repair-deficient tumors. Clones were sequenced by immunoSEQ multiplex PCR, and TCRdb holds only the in-frame ones, with some missing. The data contain more than 95,000 clones, 85% to 90% of them singletons. The sequences come from peripheral blood, collected 44 weeks after starting pembrolizumab. These receptor sequences come from an adult with mismatch repair-deficient cancer.

The chain has TRBV29-1 and TRBJ1-1, with D uncertain. The germline V and J ends were trimmed by 7 bases and 7 bases, with 19 bases remaining between them. The CDR3 has 13 residues. In germline, CDR1 is SQVTM, CDR2 ANQGSEA. The CDR3, as DNA: TGCAGCGGTCCCTGTGAGAACCGCCTTGAAGCTTTCTTT. Its protein is CSGPCENRLEAFF.

This clone showed up just once. The chain links TRBV13 to TRBJ2-3, with 14 nucleotides matching TRBD2. This CDR3 comprises 16 residues. V trimming: 6 bases; J trimming: 4 bases; junction bases outside the gene matches: 6. CDR1 and CDR2 from the germline V gene are PRHDT and FYEKMQ (reference sequence). CDR3 amino acids: CASSLGLAGVADTQYF. The CDR3 DNA reads as TGTGCCAGCAGTCTGGGACTAGCGGGAGTGGCAGATACGCAGTATTTT.

This clone occurred once. This chain connects TRBV23-1 to TRBJ2-5; D is unclear. TRBV23-1 is an ORF, and what it does is uncertain. There are 11 residues in the CDR3. Trimming took off 2 bases at V and 4 bases at J, with 2 bases between the two ends. In DNA form, the CDR3 reads TGCGCCAGCAGTCAACGAGAGACCCAGTACTTC. It yields the protein CASSQRETQYF.